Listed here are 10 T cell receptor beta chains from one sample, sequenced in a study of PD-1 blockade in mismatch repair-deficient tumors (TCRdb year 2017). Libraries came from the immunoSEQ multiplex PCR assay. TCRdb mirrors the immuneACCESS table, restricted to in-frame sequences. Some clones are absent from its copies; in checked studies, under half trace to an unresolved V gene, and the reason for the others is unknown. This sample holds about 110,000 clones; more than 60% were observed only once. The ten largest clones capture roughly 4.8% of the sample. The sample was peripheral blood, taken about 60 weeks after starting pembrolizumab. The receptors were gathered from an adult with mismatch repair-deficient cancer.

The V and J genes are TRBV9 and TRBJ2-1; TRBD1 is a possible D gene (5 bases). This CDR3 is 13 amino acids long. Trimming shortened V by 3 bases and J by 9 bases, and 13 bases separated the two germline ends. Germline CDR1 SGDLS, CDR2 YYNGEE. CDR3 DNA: TGTGCCAGCAGCGCTTACTGGGGCGCTGAGCAGTTCTTC. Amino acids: CASSAYWGAEQFF.

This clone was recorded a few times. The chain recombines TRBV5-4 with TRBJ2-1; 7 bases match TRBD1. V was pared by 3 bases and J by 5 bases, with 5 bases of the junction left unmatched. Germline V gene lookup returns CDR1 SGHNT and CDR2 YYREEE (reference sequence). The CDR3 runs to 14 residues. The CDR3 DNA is TGTGCCAGCAGCTCGGACAGGATAAACAATGAGCAGTTCTTC. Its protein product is CASSSDRINNEQFF.

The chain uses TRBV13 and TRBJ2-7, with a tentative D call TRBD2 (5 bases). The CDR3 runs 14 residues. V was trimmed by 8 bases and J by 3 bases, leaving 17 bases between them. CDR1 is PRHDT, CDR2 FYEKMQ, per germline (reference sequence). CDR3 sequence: CASALSEGSYEQYF. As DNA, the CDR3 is TGTGCCAGCGCGCTGTCCGAGGGCAGCTACGAGCAGTACTTC.

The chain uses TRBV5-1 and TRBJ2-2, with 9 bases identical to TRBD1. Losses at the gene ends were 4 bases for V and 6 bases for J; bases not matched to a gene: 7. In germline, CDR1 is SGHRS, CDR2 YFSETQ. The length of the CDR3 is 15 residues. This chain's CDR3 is CASSLTGQGPGELFF. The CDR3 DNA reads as TGCGCCAGCAGCCTTACCGGACAGGGGCCCGGGGAGCTGTTTTTT.

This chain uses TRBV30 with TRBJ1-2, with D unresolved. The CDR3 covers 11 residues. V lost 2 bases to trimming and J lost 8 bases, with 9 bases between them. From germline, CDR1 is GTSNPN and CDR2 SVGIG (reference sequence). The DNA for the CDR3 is TGTGCCTGGAGTTTTACCGGGGGCTACACCTTC. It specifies CAWSFTGGYTF.

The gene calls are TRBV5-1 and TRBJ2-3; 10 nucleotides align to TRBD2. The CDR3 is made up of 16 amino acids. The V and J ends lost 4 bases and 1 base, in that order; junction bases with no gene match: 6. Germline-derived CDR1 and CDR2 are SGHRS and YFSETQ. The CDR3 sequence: CASSQKREGGTDTQYF. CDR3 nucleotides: TGCGCCAGCAGCCAGAAGCGGGAGGGCGGCACAGATACGCAGTATTTT.

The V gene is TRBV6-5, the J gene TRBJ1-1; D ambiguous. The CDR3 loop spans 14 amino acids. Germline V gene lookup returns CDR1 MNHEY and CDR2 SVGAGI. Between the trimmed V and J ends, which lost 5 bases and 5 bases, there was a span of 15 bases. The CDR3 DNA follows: TGTGCCAGCAGTCGCTCTAGGGAGGGAACTGAAGCTTTCTTT. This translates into CASSRSREGTEAFF.

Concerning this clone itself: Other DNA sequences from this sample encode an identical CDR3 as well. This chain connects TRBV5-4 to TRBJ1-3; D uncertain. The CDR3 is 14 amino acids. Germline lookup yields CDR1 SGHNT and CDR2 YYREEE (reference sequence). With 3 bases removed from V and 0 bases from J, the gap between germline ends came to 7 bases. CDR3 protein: CASSSQSSGNTIYF. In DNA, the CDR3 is TGTGCCAGCAGCTCGCAGAGCTCTGGAAACACCATATATTTT.

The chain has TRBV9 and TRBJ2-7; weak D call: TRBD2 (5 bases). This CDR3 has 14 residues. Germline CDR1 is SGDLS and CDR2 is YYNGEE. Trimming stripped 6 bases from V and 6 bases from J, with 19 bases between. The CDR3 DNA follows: TGTGCCAGCACTTCGGGGTGGAGTCCGAGCGAGCAGTACTTC. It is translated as CASTSGWSPSEQYF.

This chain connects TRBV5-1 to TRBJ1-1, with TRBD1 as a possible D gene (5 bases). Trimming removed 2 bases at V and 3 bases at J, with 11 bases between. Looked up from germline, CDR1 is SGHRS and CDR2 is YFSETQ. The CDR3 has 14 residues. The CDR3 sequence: CASSFQGTDTEAFF. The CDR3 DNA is TGCGCCAGCAGCTTTCAGGGTACGGACACTGAAGCTTTCTTT.